The source of this T cell receptor beta chain is a study of blood T cell repertoires in COVID-19. Whole-study context: Samples of COVID-19 (acute and convalescent) were obtained from the United States, Italy and Spain. T cells, B-cell-depleted T cells, or PBMCs provided the cDNA or gDNA that served as material.

The CDR3 is made up of 14 amino acids. With V trimmed by 6 bases and J by 3 bases, 5 bases remained unmatched. CDR1 and CDR2 (germline): LNHDA, SQIVND (reference sequence). Original data processing: Nucleated cell counts were estimated from reference gene primer amplification. Generated by immunoSEQ multiplex PCR, the TCRdb table keeps only in-frame clones and is missing some. V and J calls and clone size follow that table, whereas D and trimming were derived from the DNA. The sample lists about 250,000 clones; 89% were seen once. The sample holds one count of this clone. The sequence came from a woman aged 35 to 49 who had recovered from COVID-19. The V gene is TRBV19, the J gene TRBJ2-7, with TRBD2 matching over 10 bases. Sequenced material: peripheral blood. The CDR3 DNA reads as TGTGCCAGTAGGATTCTAGCGGGGGTCTACGAGCAGTACTTC. Protein: CASRILAGVYEQYF.